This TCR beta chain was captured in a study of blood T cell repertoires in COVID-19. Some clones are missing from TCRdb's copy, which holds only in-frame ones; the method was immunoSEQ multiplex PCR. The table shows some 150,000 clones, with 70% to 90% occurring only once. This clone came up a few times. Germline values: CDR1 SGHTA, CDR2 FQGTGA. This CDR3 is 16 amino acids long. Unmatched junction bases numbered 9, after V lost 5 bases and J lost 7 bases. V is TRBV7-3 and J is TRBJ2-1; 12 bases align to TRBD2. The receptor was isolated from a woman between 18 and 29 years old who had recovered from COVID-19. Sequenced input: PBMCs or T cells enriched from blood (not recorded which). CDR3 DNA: TGTGCCAGCAGCGCTACTACTAGCGGGAGGTGGAATGAGCAGTTCTTC. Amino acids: CASSATTSGRWNEQFF.